This T cell receptor beta chain came from a study of blood T cell repertoires in COVID-19. Trimming took 5 bases from V and 3 from J; bases not matched to a gene: 6. Looked up from germline, CDR1 is SGHAT and CDR2 is FQNNGV. This CDR3 contains 16 residues. The protocol was immunoSEQ multiplex PCR, while the TCRdb copy is restricted to in-frame clones and leaves out a portion. The data hold approximately 14,000 clones, with 80% observed a single time. This chain uses TRBV11-2 with TRBJ2-3; 12 bases are shared with TRBD2. Sequencing was carried out using peripheral blood. This clonotype was sampled from a human donor in a cohort sampled during active COVID-19. The CDR3 DNA reads TGTGCCAGCAGCGCTAGACTAGCGGGAGTGACAGATACGCAGTATTTT. Translated: CASSARLAGVTDTQYF.